This T cell receptor beta chain was identified in a study of cytomegalovirus exposure and HLA in healthy donors. Study-level results: Immune exposure information comprised only CMV serostatus.

The PCR made use of 60 Vbeta and 13 Jbeta primers. Assay: immunoSEQ multiplex PCR; the TCRdb copy retains only in-frame clones and omits some. The profile shows roughly 100,000 clones, about two thirds of them singletons. With regard to this clone: The antigen is not known.

Germline V gene lookup returns CDR1 SEHNR and CDR2 FQNEAQ (reference sequence). CDR3 length: 15 amino acids. Trimming took 3 bases from V and 7 from J; bases not matched to a gene: 5. The donors comprised healthy bone marrow donors. The sequence came from a woman aged 45-65 years in good health and CMV-seropositive. The V and J genes are TRBV7-9 and TRBJ2-7, with 14 bases aligning to TRBD2. The sequencing sample was made of PBMCs. CDR3 loop: CASSFSGLAGVEQYF. The DNA of the CDR3 is TGTGCCAGCAGCTTTTCGGGACTAGCGGGAGTGGAGCAGTACTTC. The full variable domain, with the rest looked up from reference TRBV7-9 and TRBJ2-7, is DTGVSQNPRHKITKRGQNVTFRCDPISEHNRLYWYRQTLGQGPEFLTYFQNEAQLEKSRLLSDRFSAERPKGSFSTLEIQRTEQGDSAMYLCASSFSGLAGVEQYFGPGTRLTVT.